This passage covers 5 T cell receptor beta chains from one sample sequenced in a study of cytomegalovirus exposure and HLA in healthy donors (TCRdb year 2017). Receptor libraries were prepared by the immunoSEQ multiplex PCR assay. For the multiplex PCR, a mixture combining 60 forward primers for TCR Vbeta segments and 13 reverse primers for TCR Jbeta segments was used. Imported from immuneACCESS, the table was reduced by TCRdb to in-frame sequences with V and J called. These copies leave out some clones; in studies compared against another copy, an unresolved V gene accounts for under half, and the cause of the remainder is not known. The sample includes approximately 160,000 clones, with approximately 80% observed a single time. About 5% of the sample is held by the ten biggest clonotypes. Sequences were obtained from PBMCs. The receptors stem from a man in his thirties or forties in good health and CMV-seropositive.

The V call is TRBV27, the J call TRBJ2-7, with a possible D match to TRBD2 (5 bases). Trimming removed 4 bases at V and 6 bases at J, with 19 bases between. Germline assignment: CDR1 MNHEY and CDR2 SMNVEV (reference sequence). The CDR3 length is 15 residues. The CDR3 DNA sequence: TGTGCCAGCAGTTCGCTTCTGGCCGGGGATGGCGAGCAGTACTTC. This gives the protein CASSSLLAGDGEQYF.

This clone was picked up a small number of times. This chain joins TRBV25-1 and TRBJ1-1; D might be TRBD1 (5 bases). Trimming shortened V by 5 bases and J by 3 bases, and 22 bases separated the two germline ends. The CDR3 consists of 17 residues. CDR1 is MGHDK and CDR2 is SYGVNS in the germline V gene. The CDR3 nucleotides read TGTGCCAGCAGTACCGGGACGGCTAATCGGGGGGACACTGAAGCTTTCTTT. Its protein product is CASSTGTANRGDTEAFF.

This clone showed up just once. This chain connects TRBV6-6 to TRBJ2-7; D call uncertain. From germline, CDR1 is MNHNY and CDR2 SVGAGI (reference sequence). This CDR3 spans 14 amino acids. V lost 1 base to trimming and J lost 2 bases, with 9 bases between them. CDR3 nucleotide sequence: TGTGCCAGCAGTTACTTGACATTCACCTACGAGCAGTACTTC. This translates into CASSYLTFTYEQYF.

This clone was observed a single time. The rearrangement links TRBV18 to TRBJ1-1; D ambiguous. The CDR3 has 14 amino acids. In germline, CDR1 is KGHSH, CDR2 LQKENI. V was trimmed by 3 bases and J by 4 bases, leaving 12 bases between them. The CDR3 loop is CASSPAPVPTEAFF. CDR3 coding DNA: TGTGCCAGCTCACCCGCCCCAGTCCCCACTGAAGCTTTCTTT.

The genes are TRBV6-5 and TRBJ1-4; 7 bases align to TRBD1. The V gene end was trimmed by 3 bases and the J gene end by 6 bases; junction bases not matched to a gene: 10. The CDR3 contains 16 residues. Germline V gene sequence: CDR1 MNHEY, CDR2 SVGAGI. The CDR3 sequence: CASSYDRERTYEKLFF. Written as DNA, the CDR3 is TGTGCCAGCAGTTATGACAGGGAAAGGACCTATGAAAAACTGTTTTTT.